A selection of T cell receptor beta chains follows, all from one sample in a study of blood T cell repertoires in COVID-19. Only in-frame clones appear in the TCRdb table, and some are missing; sequencing was by immunoSEQ multiplex PCR. The data show about 290,000 clones, around four fifths seen once. Sequenced input: peripheral blood. These receptors were taken from a woman between 45 and 60 years old with active or convalescent COVID-19. CDR3s include the opening cysteine and the closing phenylalanine or tryptophan. The order of the fields is clone size, D gene, J gene, V gene, CDR3 protein, CDR3 DNA. D genes are given only for firm matches. Clone size is shown for a subset of rows, as once, few, many or a class of expanded clone.

NA	TRBD1	TRBJ1-5	TRBV6-6	CASSPDRASRPQHF	TGTGCCAGCAGTCCCGACAGGGCAAGCAGGCCCCAGCATTTT
NA	NA	TRBJ1-2	TRBV6-1	CASSEPSRGGSLGYTF	TGTGCCAGCAGTGAACCTTCCCGCGGGGGATCATTGGGCTACACCTTC
NA	NA	TRBJ1-6	TRBV15	CATSSYTSPLHF	TGTGCCACCAGCAGCTATACTTCACCCCTCCACTTT
NA	TRBD1	TRBJ1-1	TRBV9	CASSPPHKGAHTEAFF	TGTGCCAGCAGCCCCCCCCACAAGGGGGCGCACACTGAAGCTTTCTTT
NA	NA	TRBJ1-1	TRBV16	CASSVTGENTEAFF	TGTGCCAGCAGCGTTACGGGTGAGAACACTGAAGCTTTCTTT
once	TRBD2	TRBJ2-5	TRBV18	CASSPVAGGPFPQETQYF	TGTGCCAGCTCACCGGTAGCGGGAGGGCCTTTTCCCCAAGAGACCCAGTACTTC
NA	TRBD1	TRBJ1-6	TRBV5-6	CASSRQGPNSPLHF	TGTGCCAGCAGCCGACAGGGACCTAATTCACCCCTCCACTTT
NA	NA	TRBJ1-5	TRBV7-6	CASSLASGGPQHF	TGTGCCAGCAGCTTAGCTAGCGGGGGACCCCAGCATTTT
NA	TRBD1	TRBJ1-5	TRBV2	CASSQQGAGQPQHF	TGTGCCAGCAGCCAACAGGGGGCAGGCCAGCCCCAGCATTTT
NA	TRBD2	TRBJ2-2	TRBV6-2/TRBV6-3	CASSPRDSGDYTGELFF	TGTGCCAGCAGTCCACGGGATAGCGGGGATTACACCGGGGAGCTGTTTTTT
once	NA	TRBJ2-1	TRBV19	CASSVGQLYNEQFF	TGTGCCAGTTCTGTTGGACAGCTTTACAATGAGCAGTTCTTC
few	TRBD1	TRBJ1-2	TRBV29-1	CSGCWTGGRDYTF	TGCAGCGGATGCTGGACAGGGGGTCGGGACTACACCTTC
NA	NA	TRBJ2-2	TRBV7-8	CASSLLTRNTGELFF	TGTGCCAGCAGCTTGTTGACAAGGAACACCGGGGAGCTGTTTTTT
NA	NA	TRBJ1-2	TRBV5-8	CASSTLWTDGYTF	TGTGCCAGCAGTACTCTCTGGACAGATGGCTACACCTTC
NA	TRBD1	TRBJ1-2	TRBV14	CASSLRQGRPVYGYTF	TGTGCCAGCAGTCTTAGACAGGGGCGACCCGTCTATGGCTACACCTTC
NA	NA	TRBJ2-3	TRBV3-1/TRBV3-2	CASSQAYTDTQYF	TGTGCCAGCAGCCAAGCCTACACAGATACGCAGTATTTT
NA	NA	TRBJ2-6	TRBV10-3	CAISEGHPSEFGANVLTF	TGTGCCATCAGTGAGGGTCACCCCTCCGAGTTTGGGGCCAACGTCCTGACTTTC
NA	TRBD1	TRBJ1-1	TRBV9	CASSPQGSTEAFF	TGTGCCAGCAGCCCACAGGGGAGCACTGAAGCTTTCTTT
NA	TRBD2	TRBJ2-2	TRBV12-5	CASGLDGLAGELFF	TGTGCTAGTGGTTTGGACGGACTAGCCGGGGAGCTGTTTTTT
NA	TRBD2	TRBJ2-3	TRBV5-1	CASSLGTLAGGSTDTQYF	TGCGCCAGCAGCTTGGGGACTTTAGCGGGGGGAAGCACAGATACGCAGTATTTT
NA	NA	TRBJ2-7	TRBV5-1	CASSLGVSSYEQYF	TGCGCCAGCAGCTTGGGAGTAAGCTCCTACGAGCAGTACTTC
NA	NA	TRBJ2-1	TRBV28	CASSTLQGTDEQFF	TGTGCCAGCAGTACCCTACAGGGTACCGATGAGCAGTTCTTC
once	TRBD1	TRBJ1-5	TRBV2	CASRKGRTGDSNQPQHF	TGTGCCAGCAGAAAAGGACGGACAGGAGATAGCAATCAGCCCCAGCATTTT
NA	NA	TRBJ2-3	TRBV5-4	CASSLAGGRTDTQYF	TGTGCCAGCAGCTTGGCGGGTGGCCGTACAGATACGCAGTATTTT
NA	NA	TRBJ1-5	TRBV11-2	CASSQTGSSNQPQHF	TGTGCCAGCAGTCAAACGGGGTCAAGCAATCAGCCCCAGCATTTT
NA	NA	TRBJ2-7	TRBV11-2	CASSLAAGYEQYF	TGTGCCAGCAGCTTAGCGGCAGGATACGAGCAGTACTTC
NA	TRBD2	TRBJ2-1	TRBV3-1/TRBV3-2	CASSQDLAGGREQFF	TGTGCCAGCAGCCAAGATCTAGCGGGAGGGCGCGAGCAGTTCTTC
NA	TRBD1	TRBJ1-5	TRBV27	CASSRNPGTGNQPQHF	TGTGCCAGCAGTCGAAACCCCGGGACAGGGAATCAGCCCCAGCATTTT
NA	NA	TRBJ1-6	TRBV4-1	CASSQDRVPNSPLHF	TGCGCCAGCAGCCAAGATCGCGTCCCTAATTCACCCCTCCACTTT
NA	NA	TRBJ2-5	TRBV2	CASSPTSQETQYF	TGTGCCAGCAGCCCCACTAGCCAAGAGACCCAGTACTTC
NA	NA	TRBJ2-7	TRBV18	CASSPQGGLSSYEQYF	TGTGCCAGCTCACCACAGGGGGGGTTGAGCTCCTACGAGCAGTACTTC
NA	NA	TRBJ2-1	TRBV7-3	CASSLTNYNEQFF	TGTGCCAGCAGCTTGACAAACTACAATGAGCAGTTCTTC
once	NA	TRBJ1-4	TRBV5-5	CASSPGAEKLFF	TGTGCCAGCAGCCCAGGGGCCGAAAAACTGTTTTTT
NA	TRBD2	TRBJ2-7	TRBV7-9	CASSFGGVPYEQYF	TGTGCCAGCAGCTTTGGGGGGGTACCCTACGAGCAGTACTTC
once	NA	TRBJ1-2	TRBV3-1/TRBV3-2	CASSQWQGTSYGYTF	TGTGCCAGCAGCCAATGGCAAGGGACAAGCTATGGCTACACCTTC
NA	NA	TRBJ2-4	TRBV6-5	CASSSGPAGNIQYF	TGTGCCAGCAGTAGCGGTCCCGCCGGGAACATTCAGTACTTC
NA	TRBD1	TRBJ1-1	TRBV5-4	CASSGGQPRSAFF	TGTGCCAGCAGCGGGGGACAGCCTCGGAGTGCTTTCTTT
NA	TRBD1	TRBJ2-3	TRBV7-9	CASSRPSFGTDTDTQYF	TGTGCCAGCAGCAGACCCAGCTTCGGGACAGACACAGATACGCAGTATTTT
NA	NA	TRBJ1-1	TRBV9	CASSAGAILSNTEAFF	TGTGCCAGCAGCGCTGGAGCAATCTTATCGAACACTGAAGCTTTCTTT
NA	TRBD1	TRBJ1-5	TRBV30	CAWTTGTGGPGSNQPQHF	TGTGCCTGGACCACCGGGACAGGGGGCCCAGGGAGCAATCAGCCCCAGCATTTT
NA	TRBD2	TRBJ2-5	TRBV30	CAWRTSGRQETQYF	TGTGCCTGGAGGACTAGCGGGCGCCAAGAGACCCAGTACTTC
NA	NA	TRBJ2-3	TRBV6-1	CASSEALRFVTDTQYF	TGTGCCAGCAGTGAAGCTTTGAGGTTTGTCACAGATACGCAGTATTTT
NA	TRBD2	TRBJ2-2	TRBV5-4	CASSLWRENTGELFF	TGTGCCAGCAGCTTGTGGCGGGAGAATACCGGGGAGCTGTTTTTT
NA	NA	TRBJ2-5	TRBV7-9	CASSLVEQETQYF	TGTGCCAGCAGCTTAGTGGAGCAAGAGACCCAGTACTTC
NA	NA	TRBJ2-7	TRBV7-3	CASSTPWAGLYEQYF	TGTGCCAGCAGCACCCCTTGGGCGGGCCTATACGAGCAGTACTTC
NA	TRBD1	TRBJ1-2	TRBV19	CASSKGNDRDYYGYTF	TGTGCCAGTAGTAAAGGAAACGACAGGGACTACTATGGCTACACCTTC
NA	TRBD2	TRBJ2-3	TRBV7-8	CASSLLAGDVDTQYF	TGTGCCAGCAGCTTACTAGCGGGAGATGTAGATACGCAGTATTTT
NA	NA	TRBJ1-4	TRBV4-2	CASSRTGPREKLFF	TGTGCCAGCAGCCGAACAGGGCCCCGGGAAAAACTGTTTTTT
NA	NA	TRBJ1-5	TRBV18	CASSLSTGNSNQPQHF	TGTGCCAGCTCACTCTCGACAGGCAATAGCAATCAGCCCCAGCATTTT
NA	TRBD2	TRBJ2-7	TRBV5-1	CASSLAGGPHEQYF	TGCGCCAGCAGCTTGGCGGGAGGGCCCCACGAGCAGTACTTC
NA	NA	TRBJ1-2	TRBV2	CASSEAPQGKNYGYTF	TGTGCCAGCAGTGAAGCTCCCCAGGGGAAGAACTATGGCTACACCTTC
NA	NA	TRBJ1-1	TRBV19	CASSPLSGSTEAFF	TGTGCCAGTAGTCCCCTTTCGGGGAGCACTGAAGCTTTCTTT